The present T cell receptor beta chain was sequenced within a study of identical twins. The CDR3 extends over 14 amino acids. The germline V gene has CDR1 SGDLS and CDR2 YYNGEE. Trimming left V 4 bases short and J 1 base short, with 11 bases between. Through template switching, a universal primer site was introduced, and the cDNA contained unique molecular identifiers. TCRdb used MiXCR to reprocess the 5' RACE reads, holding one entry per CDR3 protein. The table has 500,000 to 550,000 distinct CDR3 sequences, 20% to 25% seen once. These data are also associated with another study on yellow fever vaccine responses in identical twins.

The J gene is TRBJ1-1, the V gene TRBV9; D gene unclear. Sequenced input: CD4+ T cells sorted from blood. The sequence was collected from a woman aged 18-29 years in good health. The DNA of the CDR3 is TGTGCCAGCAGCTCACGGGTCCAGAACACTGAAGCTTTCTTT. As protein: CASSSRVQNTEAFF.